The clone carrying this T cell receptor beta chain was seen many times. Its target is not known. This sample was taken from a study of T-cell reconstitution after alpha-beta-depleted transplantation in children. Notes on the study in general: Several patients had high TCRbeta diversity at day 60; it came from surviving recipient T cells and thymic progenitors.

The TCRbeta library was prepared with unique molecular identifiers. TCRdb recomputed calls from the PCR reads with MiXCR, one row per CDR3 protein. Of 400,000 to 550,000 distinct CDR3 sequences in the sample, under 12% were seen once. Germline CDR1 and CDR2: SQVTM and ANQGSEA. Trimming took off 4 bases at V and 4 bases at J, with 18 bases between the two ends. This CDR3 is built from 15 residues. V usage is TRBV29-1 and J usage is TRBJ2-3; D ambiguous. Sequenced here: PBMCs, sampled before TCRalphabeta/CD19-depleted stem cell transplant. The TCR sequence derives from a child aged 2-15 years with inherited bone marrow failure, due to receive a stem cell transplant. CDR3 in DNA: TGCAGCGTTGGTACTTGGAACCAACAACCAGATACGCAGTATTTT. It encodes CSVGTWNQQPDTQYF.